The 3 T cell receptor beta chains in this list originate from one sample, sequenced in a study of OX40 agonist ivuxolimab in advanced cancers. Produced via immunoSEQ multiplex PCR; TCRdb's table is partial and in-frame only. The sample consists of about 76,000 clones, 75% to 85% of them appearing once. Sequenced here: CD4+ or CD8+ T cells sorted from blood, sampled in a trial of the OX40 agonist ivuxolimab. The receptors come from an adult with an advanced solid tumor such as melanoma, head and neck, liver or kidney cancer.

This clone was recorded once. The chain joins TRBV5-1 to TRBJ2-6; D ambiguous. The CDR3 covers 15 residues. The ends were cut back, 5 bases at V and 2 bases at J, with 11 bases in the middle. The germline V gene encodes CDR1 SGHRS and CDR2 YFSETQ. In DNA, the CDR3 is TGCGCCAGCAGGCTCGGGTCGACTGGGGCCAACGTCCTGACTTTC. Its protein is CASRLGSTGANVLTF.

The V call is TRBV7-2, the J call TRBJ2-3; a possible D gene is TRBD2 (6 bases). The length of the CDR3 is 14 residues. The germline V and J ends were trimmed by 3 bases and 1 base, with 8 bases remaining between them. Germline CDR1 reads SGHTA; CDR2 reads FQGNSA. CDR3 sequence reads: CASSFLAGTDTQYF. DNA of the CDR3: TGTGCCAGCAGCTTTTTAGCGGGCACAGATACGCAGTATTTT.

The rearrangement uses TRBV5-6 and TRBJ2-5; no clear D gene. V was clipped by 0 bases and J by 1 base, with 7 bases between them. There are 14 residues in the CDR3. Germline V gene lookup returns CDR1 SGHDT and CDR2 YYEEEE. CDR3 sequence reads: CASSLGAPQETQYF. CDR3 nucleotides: TGTGCCAGCAGCTTGGGGGCCCCCCAAGAGACCCAGTACTTC.